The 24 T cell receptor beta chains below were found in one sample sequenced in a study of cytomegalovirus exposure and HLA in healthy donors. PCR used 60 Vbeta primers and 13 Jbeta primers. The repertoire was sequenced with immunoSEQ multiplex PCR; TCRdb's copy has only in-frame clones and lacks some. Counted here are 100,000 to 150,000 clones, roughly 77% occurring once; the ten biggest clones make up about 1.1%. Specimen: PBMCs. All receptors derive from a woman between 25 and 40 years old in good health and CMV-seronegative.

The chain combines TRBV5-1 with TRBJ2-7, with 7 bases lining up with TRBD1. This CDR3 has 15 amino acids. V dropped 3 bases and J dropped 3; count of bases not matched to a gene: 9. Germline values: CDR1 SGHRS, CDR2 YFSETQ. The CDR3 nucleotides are TGCGCCAGCAGCTCGTTGGACAGGCCTATCTACGAGCAGTACTTC. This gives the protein CASSSLDRPIYEQYF.

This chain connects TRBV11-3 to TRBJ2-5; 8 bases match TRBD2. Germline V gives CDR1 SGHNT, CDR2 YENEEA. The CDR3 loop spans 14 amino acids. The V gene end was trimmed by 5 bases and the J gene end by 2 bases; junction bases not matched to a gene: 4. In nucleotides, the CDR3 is TGTGCCAGCAGCAGAGCGGGGGTTCAAGAGACCCAGTACTTC. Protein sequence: CASSRAGVQETQYF.

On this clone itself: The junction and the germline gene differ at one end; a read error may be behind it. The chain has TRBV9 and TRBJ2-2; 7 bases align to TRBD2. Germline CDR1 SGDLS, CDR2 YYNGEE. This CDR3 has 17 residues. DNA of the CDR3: TGTGCCAGCAGCGTAGTAACGGCGGGAGCGAAAACCGGGGAGCTGTTTTTT. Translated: CASSVVTAGAKTGELFF.

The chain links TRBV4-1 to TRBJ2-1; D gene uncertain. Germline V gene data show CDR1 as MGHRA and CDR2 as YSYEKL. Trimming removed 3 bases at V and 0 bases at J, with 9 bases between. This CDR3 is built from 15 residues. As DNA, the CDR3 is TGCGCCAGCAGCCAGGCGGTGAGCTCCTACAATGAGCAGTTCTTC. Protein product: CASSQAVSSYNEQFF.

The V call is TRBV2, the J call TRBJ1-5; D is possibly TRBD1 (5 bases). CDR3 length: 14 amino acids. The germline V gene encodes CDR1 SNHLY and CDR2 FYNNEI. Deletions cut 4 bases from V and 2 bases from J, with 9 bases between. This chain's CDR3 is CASSARGGNQPQHF. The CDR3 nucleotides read TGTGCCAGCAGTGCCCGGGGGGGCAATCAGCCCCAGCATTTT.

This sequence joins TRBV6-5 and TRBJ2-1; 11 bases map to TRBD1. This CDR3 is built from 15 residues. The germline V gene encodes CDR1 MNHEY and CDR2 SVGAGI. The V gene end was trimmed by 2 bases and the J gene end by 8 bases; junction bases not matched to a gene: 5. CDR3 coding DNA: TGTGCCAGCAGTTACAATGGACAGGGGGCGGATGAGCAGTTCTTC. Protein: CASSYNGQGADEQFF.

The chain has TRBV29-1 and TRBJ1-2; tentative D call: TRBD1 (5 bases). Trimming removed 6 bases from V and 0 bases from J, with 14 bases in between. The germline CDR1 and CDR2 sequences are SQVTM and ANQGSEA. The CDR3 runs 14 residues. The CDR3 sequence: CSVSPGQANYGYTF. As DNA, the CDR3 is TGCAGCGTATCTCCAGGGCAAGCTAACTATGGCTACACCTTC.

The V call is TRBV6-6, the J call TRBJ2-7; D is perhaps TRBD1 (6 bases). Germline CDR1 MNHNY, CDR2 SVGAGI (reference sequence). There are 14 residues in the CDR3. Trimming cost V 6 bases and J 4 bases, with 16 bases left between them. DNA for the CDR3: TGTGCCAGCAGCACAGGGTGGGCCTTATACGAGCAGTACTTC. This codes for CASSTGWALYEQYF.

Written as DNA, the CDR3 is TGTGCCAGCAGCGGGGACACCTACGAGCAGTACTTC. The encoded protein is CASSGDTYEQYF. V usage is TRBV2 and J usage is TRBJ2-7; tentative D call: TRBD1 (6 bases). Germline CDR1 reads SNHLY; CDR2 reads FYNNEI. The CDR3 runs to 12 residues. V shed 6 bases and J shed 2 bases, with 8 bases lying between them.

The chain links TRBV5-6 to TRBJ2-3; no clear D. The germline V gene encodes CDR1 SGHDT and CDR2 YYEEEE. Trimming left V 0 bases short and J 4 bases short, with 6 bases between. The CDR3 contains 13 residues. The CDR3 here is CASSLAPADTQYF. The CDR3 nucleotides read TGTGCCAGCAGCTTGGCCCCGGCAGATACGCAGTATTTT.

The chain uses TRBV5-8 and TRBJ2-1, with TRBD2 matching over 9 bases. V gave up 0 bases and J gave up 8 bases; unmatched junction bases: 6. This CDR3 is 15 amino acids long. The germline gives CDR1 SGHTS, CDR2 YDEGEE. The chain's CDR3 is CASSLVPSGNYEQFF. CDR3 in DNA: TGTGCCAGCAGCTTGGTTCCTAGCGGGAATTATGAGCAGTTCTTC.

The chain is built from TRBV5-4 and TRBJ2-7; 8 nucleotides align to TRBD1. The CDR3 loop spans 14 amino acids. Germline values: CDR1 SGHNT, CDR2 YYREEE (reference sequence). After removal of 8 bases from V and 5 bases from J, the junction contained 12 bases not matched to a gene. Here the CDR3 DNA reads TGTGCCAGTTCCCTTGGACAGGGTGGTAACGAGCAGTACTTC. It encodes CASSLGQGGNEQYF.

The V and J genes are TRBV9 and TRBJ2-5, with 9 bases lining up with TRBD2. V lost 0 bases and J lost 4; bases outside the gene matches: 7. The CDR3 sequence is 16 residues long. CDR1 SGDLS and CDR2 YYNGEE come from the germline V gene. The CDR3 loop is CASSVEGGGATETQYF. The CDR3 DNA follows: TGTGCCAGCAGCGTAGAGGGCGGGGGGGCCACAGAGACCCAGTACTTC.

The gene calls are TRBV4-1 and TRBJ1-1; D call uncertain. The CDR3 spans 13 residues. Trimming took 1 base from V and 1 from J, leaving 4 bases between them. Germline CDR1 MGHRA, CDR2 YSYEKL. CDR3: CASSQAGNTEAFF. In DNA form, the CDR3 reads TGCGCCAGCAGCCAAGCAGGGAACACTGAAGCTTTCTTT.

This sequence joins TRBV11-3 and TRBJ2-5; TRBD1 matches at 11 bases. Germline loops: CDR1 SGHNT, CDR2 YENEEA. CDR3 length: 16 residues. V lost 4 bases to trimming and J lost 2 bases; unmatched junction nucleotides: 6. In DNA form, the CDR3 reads TGTGCCAGCAGCTACGGGACAGGGGGGGAGCAAGAGACCCAGTACTTC. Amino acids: CASSYGTGGEQETQYF. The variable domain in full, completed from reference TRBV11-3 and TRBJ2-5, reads EAGVVQSPRYKIIEKKQPVAFWCNPISGHNTLYWYLQNLGQGPELLIRYENEEAVDDSQLPKDRFSAERLKGVDSTLKIQPAELGDSAVYLCASSYGTGGEQETQYFGPGTRLLVL.

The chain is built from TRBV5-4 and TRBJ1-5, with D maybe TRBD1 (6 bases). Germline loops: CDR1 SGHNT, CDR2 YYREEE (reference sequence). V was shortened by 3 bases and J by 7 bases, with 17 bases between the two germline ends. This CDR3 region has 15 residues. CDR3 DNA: TGTGCCAGCAGCTCCTCGGGGGGCGAAGGACAGCCCCAGCATTTT. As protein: CASSSSGGEGQPQHF.

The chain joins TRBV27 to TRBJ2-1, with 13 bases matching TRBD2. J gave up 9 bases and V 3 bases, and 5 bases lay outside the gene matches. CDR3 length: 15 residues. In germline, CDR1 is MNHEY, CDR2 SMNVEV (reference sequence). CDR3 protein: CASSLGTSGISEQFF. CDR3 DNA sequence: TGTGCCAGCAGTTTGGGGACTAGCGGGATTAGTGAGCAGTTCTTC.

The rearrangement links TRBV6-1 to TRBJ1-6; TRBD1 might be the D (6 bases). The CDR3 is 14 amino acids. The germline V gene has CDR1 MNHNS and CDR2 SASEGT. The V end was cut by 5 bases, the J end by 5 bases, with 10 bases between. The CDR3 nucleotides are TGTGCCAGCAGTTATTGGGACAATAATTCACCCCTCCACTTT. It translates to CASSYWDNNSPLHF.

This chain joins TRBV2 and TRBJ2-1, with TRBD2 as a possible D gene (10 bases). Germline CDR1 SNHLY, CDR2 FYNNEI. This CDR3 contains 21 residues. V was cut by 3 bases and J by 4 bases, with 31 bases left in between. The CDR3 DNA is TGTGCCAGCAGTGACCAGGACAGGGGACTAGCGTTCGGTTTTTATTACAATGAGCAGTTCTTC. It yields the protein CASSDQDRGLAFGFYYNEQFF.

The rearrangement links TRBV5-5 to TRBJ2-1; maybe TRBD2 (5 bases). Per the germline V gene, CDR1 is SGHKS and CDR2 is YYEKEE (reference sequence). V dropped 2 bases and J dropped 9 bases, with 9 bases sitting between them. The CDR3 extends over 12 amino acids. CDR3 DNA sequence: TGTGCCAGCAGCTTTACTAGATTTGAGCAGTTCTTC. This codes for CASSFTRFEQFF.

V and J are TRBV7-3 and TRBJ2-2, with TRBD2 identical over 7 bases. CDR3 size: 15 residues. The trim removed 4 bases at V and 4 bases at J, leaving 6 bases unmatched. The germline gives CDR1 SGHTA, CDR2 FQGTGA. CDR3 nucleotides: TGTGCCAGCAGCTCGGACTTAGCGGGCACCGGGGAGCTGTTTTTT. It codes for CASSSDLAGTGELFF.

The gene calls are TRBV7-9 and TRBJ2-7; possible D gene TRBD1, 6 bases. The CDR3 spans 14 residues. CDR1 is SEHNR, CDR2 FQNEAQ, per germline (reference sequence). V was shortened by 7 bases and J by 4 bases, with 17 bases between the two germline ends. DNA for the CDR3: TGTGCCAGCAACTCGGGGCAGGGGAGTTACGAGCAGTACTTC. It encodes CASNSGQGSYEQYF.

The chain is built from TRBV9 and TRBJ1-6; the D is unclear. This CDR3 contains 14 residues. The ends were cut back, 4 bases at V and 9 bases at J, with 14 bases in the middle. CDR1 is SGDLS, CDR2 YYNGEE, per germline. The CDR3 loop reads CASSPGVVGSPLHF. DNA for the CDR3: TGTGCCAGCAGCCCCGGGGTCGTAGGTTCACCCCTCCACTTT. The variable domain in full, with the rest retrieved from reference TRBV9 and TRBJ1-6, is DSGVTQTPKHLITATGQRVTLRCSPRSGDLSVYWYQQSLDQGLQFLIQYYNGEERAKGNILERFSAQQFPDLHSELNLSSLELGDSALYFCASSPGVVGSPLHFGNGTRLTVT.

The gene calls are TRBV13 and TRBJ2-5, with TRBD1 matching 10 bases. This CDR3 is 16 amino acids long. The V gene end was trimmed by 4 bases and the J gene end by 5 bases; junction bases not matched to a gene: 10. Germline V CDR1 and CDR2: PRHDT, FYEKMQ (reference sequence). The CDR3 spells CASSSPGTGVGETQYF. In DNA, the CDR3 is TGTGCCAGCAGCTCGCCCGGGACAGGGGTTGGGGAGACCCAGTACTTC.